This TCR beta chain was found in a study of blood T cells in healthy people across ages. Overall study results and limits: A conclusive naive versus antigen-experienced comparison was prevented by the unsorted PBMCs.

The table lists this clonotype with a few counts. Its antigen is unidentified. Through a sample-barcoded 5' primer and a J-beta primer mix, a second PCR was run for roughly 7 to 11 cycles. MiXCR, run by TCRdb on the 5' RACE reads, gives a single entry per CDR3 protein. The sample has 800,000 to 950,000 distinct CDR3 sequences, 25% to 30% seen once. Another study also made use of these data, one on T cells of mothers and their children.

This TCR was sampled from a woman aged 40 to 55 in good health. Sequencing was carried out using blood.

The CDR3 spells CASSQESLYNEQFF. CDR3 nucleotides: TGTGCCAGCAGCCAAGAGAGTCTGTACAATGAGCAGTTCTTC. The chain recombines TRBV4-2 with TRBJ2-1, with D uncertain. Trimming took 0 bases from V and 4 from J, leaving 7 bases between them. CDR1 is LGHNA and CDR2 is YNFKEQ in the germline V gene. CDR3 length: 14 residues.